This T cell receptor beta chain was recorded in a study of post-analysis software for immune sequencing data. Study-wide background: There were relapsing-remitting, secondary progressive and progressive-relapsing multiple sclerosis among the disease courses included. Study findings and constraints: Patients used several TRBV segments, including TRBV5-6, TRBV5-1 and TRBV20-1, more often than controls. Significantly lower normalized Chao1 diversity was found in patients with multiple sclerosis relative to controls. F-measure co-clustering was strong for batch-matched samples.

Germline CDR1 reads SGHAT; CDR2 reads FQDESV (reference sequence). With 5 bases removed from V and 2 bases from J, the gap between germline ends came to 28 bases. The CDR3 runs 19 residues. With regard to this clonotype: What it recognizes is unknown.

The TCR beta cDNA libraries contained unique molecular identifiers. From about 1 to 10 million T cells, roughly 0.5 million cDNA molecules were obtained. TCRdb redid the calling of the PCR reads with MiXCR, one entry per CDR3 protein. The table shows 740,000 or so distinct CDR3 sequences, with under 70% occurring only once. The chain employs TRBV11-1 and TRBJ2-7; possible D gene TRBD2, 7 bases. The source is a girl aged 5-17 years with multiple sclerosis. Sequenced input: blood. In nucleotides, the CDR3 is TGTGCCAGCAGCCCACAGAGGGGGGGATCGCCTAGCGCACCCTACGAGCAGTACTTC. Amino acid sequence: CASSPQRGGSPSAPYEQYF.